Each of the 25 T cell receptor beta chains below was sequenced from the same sample in a study of T-cell memory formation after mild COVID-19 (dated by TCRdb to the early 2020s). The library was obtained by 5' RACE. For sequencing, an Illumina NovaSeq 6000 was employed. Starting from the raw public reads, TCRdb applied fastp trimming at Q25, assembled clones with MiXCR and retained in-frame beta chains. Duplicate CDR3 protein sequences are folded into a single record with the most common DNA and genes. Here the sample has over 450,000 distinct CDR3 sequences; roughly 20% occur a single time. The ten biggest clones cover approximately 12% of the sample. Material: PBMCs or a T cell subset sorted from them (not recorded which). The receptors were sampled from an adult woman who had mild COVID-19 (a few samples of this study predate the infection). The sample titles of this study are shuffled in the database, so cell type and time point are left out; the donor was told from shared clones.

This rearrangement joins TRBV4-1 to TRBJ2-5; 8 bases agree with TRBD1. Germline lookup yields CDR1 MGHRA and CDR2 YSYEKL. The CDR3 consists of 16 residues. V was pared by 0 bases and J by 5 bases, with 8 bases of the junction left unmatched. The CDR3 bases are TGCGCCAGCAGCCAAGATCCAGGGGGCTTGGGTGAGACCCAGTACTTC. Translation gives CASSQDPGGLGETQYF.

This clonotype was counted only a few times. The V and J genes are TRBV7-9 and TRBJ2-7; the D gene is possibly TRBD2 (6 bases). Trimming took off 1 base at V and 1 base at J, with 14 bases between the two ends. CDR3 length: 16 residues. Germline CDR1 SEHNR, CDR2 FQNEAQ (reference sequence). The CDR3 sequence: CASSLVSGGGSYEQYF. For the CDR3, the DNA is TGTGCCAGCAGCTTAGTTTCGGGCGGAGGGTCCTACGAGCAGTACTTC.

J is TRBJ2-7 and V is TRBV7-9; TRBD1 matches at 8 bases. Germline V gives CDR1 SEHNR, CDR2 FQNEAQ (reference sequence). The ends lost 5 bases at V and 2 bases at J; junction bases unmatched: 11. The CDR3 contains 16 residues. The CDR3, as DNA: TGTGCCAGCAGCCCCCCCCCGGGGGACAGGACCTACGAGCAGTACTTC. Encoded protein: CASSPPPGDRTYEQYF.

This clonotype was seen a few times. The chain uses TRBV30 and TRBJ2-5; 12 positions match TRBD2. The CDR3 extends over 14 amino acids. The V gene's germline CDR1 is GTSNPN and CDR2 SVGIG (reference sequence). Trimming took 3 bases from V and 4 from J; bases not matched to a gene: 3. The CDR3 is CAWSQGLAGETQYF. Written as DNA, the CDR3 is TGTGCCTGGAGCCAGGGACTAGCGGGAGAGACCCAGTACTTC.

J is TRBJ2-7 and V is TRBV11-3; no firm D call. Germline CDR1 reads SGHNT; CDR2 reads YENEEA. The CDR3 totals 13 residues. With 0 bases removed from V and 3 bases from J, the gap between germline ends came to 6 bases. CDR3 region: CASSLDLYYEQYF. The DNA of the CDR3 is TGTGCCAGCAGCTTAGATCTCTACTACGAGCAGTACTTC.

This clonotype has ten or more counts. The gene calls are TRBV5-1 and TRBJ2-3; 11 bases align to TRBD2. After removal of 3 bases from V and 2 bases from J, the junction contained 5 bases not matched to a gene. CDR1 SGHRS and CDR2 YFSETQ come from the germline V gene. There are 16 residues in the CDR3. The CDR3 coding sequence is TGCGCCAGCAGCTATGGGACTAGCGGACTCACAGATACGCAGTATTTT. Protein product: CASSYGTSGLTDTQYF.

The CDR3 DNA sequence: TGCGCCAGCAGCTTGAATCCGGGGGGAAGAGAGACCCAGTACTTC. Its protein product is CASSLNPGGRETQYF. The chain recombines TRBV5-1 with TRBJ2-5, with 7 bases fitting TRBD2. Trimming at V came to 1 base and at J to 4 bases, leaving 7 bases not matched to a gene. The CDR3 totals 15 residues. Germline CDR1 SGHRS, CDR2 YFSETQ.

The chain uses TRBV4-3 and TRBJ2-3; 10 bases fit TRBD2. Germline CDR1 and CDR2: LGHNA and YSLEER. V trimming: 1 base; J trimming: 4 bases; junction bases outside the gene matches: 8. The CDR3 spans 17 residues. The DNA of the CDR3 is TGCGCCAGCAGCCAAGCAGGGCTAGCGGGAGTACCAGATACGCAGTATTTT. Its translation: CASSQAGLAGVPDTQYF.

The gene calls are TRBV4-3 and TRBJ2-7; D gene ambiguous. Germline V lookup: CDR1 LGHNA, CDR2 YSLEER. The CDR3 is made up of 13 amino acids. V dropped 0 bases and J dropped 6 bases, with 9 bases sitting between them. The DNA for the CDR3 is TGCGCCAGCAGCCAAGATCAGAGAGGCGAGCAGTACTTC. Its protein product is CASSQDQRGEQYF.

This clonotype has just a few counts. This chain uses TRBV12-3 or TRBV12-4 with TRBJ2-3; D is unresolved. The germline V and J ends were trimmed by 3 bases and 2 bases, with 12 bases remaining between them. The CDR3 contains 15 residues. CDR3: CASSFPQRYTDTQYF. DNA for the CDR3: TGTGCCAGCAGTTTTCCACAGCGCTACACAGATACGCAGTATTTT.

This clonotype was seen a handful of times. The chain uses TRBV12-3 or TRBV12-4 and TRBJ2-7; D perhaps matches TRBD2 (5 bases). Trimming pared 5 bases from V and 7 bases from J, leaving 18 bases between. The CDR3 has 14 residues. For the CDR3, the DNA is TGTGCCAGCAGTCCGGAGACTCCTTGGAGGGAGCAGTACTTC. The encoded protein is CASSPETPWREQYF.

The chain carries TRBV29-1 and TRBJ1-3; 8 positions match TRBD1. CDR3 length: 14 amino acids. Trimming cost V 6 bases and J 2 bases; bases outside gene matches: 6. The V gene's germline CDR1 is SQVTM and CDR2 ANQGSEA. CDR3 in DNA: TGCAGCGTCCGACAGGGGTTTACTGGAAACACCATATATTTT. Residues: CSVRQGFTGNTIYF.

The chain is built from TRBV28 and TRBJ2-7; D gene unclear. V was shortened by 4 bases and J by 5 bases, with 12 bases between the two germline ends. Germline V gene data show CDR1 as MDHEN and CDR2 as SYDVKM. The CDR3 is 13 amino acids. CDR3 sequence: CASSSGYLDEQYF. The CDR3 nucleotides read TGTGCCAGCAGTTCTGGTTATTTGGACGAGCAGTACTTC.

This clonotype was detected only a few times. The chain employs TRBV6-2 or TRBV6-3 and TRBJ2-7; a possible D gene is TRBD2 (6 bases). CDR1 and CDR2 (germline): MNHEY, SVGEGT. The CDR3 has 14 amino acids. Trimming pared 7 bases from V and 2 bases from J, leaving 15 bases between. The DNA for the CDR3 is TGTGCCAGCACAGACGTCGGGACTCCCTACGAGCAGTACTTC. Translated, it gives CASTDVGTPYEQYF.

The V and J genes are TRBV30 and TRBJ2-4; TRBD2 matches at 10 bases. Germline trimming cut 0 bases from V and 7 bases from J; bases unmatched to any gene: 9. The CDR3 covers 16 residues. The germline gives CDR1 GTSNPN, CDR2 SVGIG (reference sequence). This chain's CDR3 is CAWSVLLAGGGNIQYF. The CDR3 region has the DNA TGTGCCTGGAGTGTACTGTTAGCGGGAGGTGGGAACATTCAGTACTTC.

This clonotype was seen a few times. In nucleotides, the CDR3 is TGCGCCAGCAGCTTGGACCGGACTAGCGGGGGCCAGTCCTACGAGCAGTACTTC. It is translated as CASSLDRTSGGQSYEQYF. This chain uses TRBV5-1 with TRBJ2-7; 13 bases fit TRBD2. V lost 0 bases and J lost 1; bases outside the gene matches: 7. Looked up from germline, CDR1 is SGHRS and CDR2 is YFSETQ. The CDR3 is 18 amino acids.

In this sample, this clonotype turned up a few times. This chain connects TRBV20-1 to TRBJ1-5; D may be TRBD1 (5 bases). Germline V gene data show CDR1 as DFQATT and CDR2 as SNEGSKA (reference sequence). V lost 5 bases, J lost 6 bases, and 17 bases lay in between. The CDR3 has 14 amino acids. CDR3 sequence (DNA): TGCAGTGCTTTGGACGACAGTTTGACTCAGCCCCAGCATTTT. Amino acids: CSALDDSLTQPQHF.

This clonotype occurred a few times. V is TRBV7-9 and J is TRBJ2-3; 7 bases align to TRBD2. Germline V CDR1 and CDR2: SEHNR, FQNEAQ (reference sequence). V dropped 5 bases and J dropped 3; count of bases not matched to a gene: 14. The length of the CDR3 is 17 residues. The CDR3 sequence is CASSPNPGLDLTDTQYF. The CDR3 region has the DNA TGTGCCAGCAGCCCCAACCCAGGACTAGATTTAACAGATACGCAGTATTTT. The variable domain in full, completed from reference TRBV7-9 and TRBJ2-3, reads DTGVSQNPRHKITKRGQNVTFRCDPISEHNRLYWYRQTLGQGPEFLTYFQNEAQLEKSRLLSDRFSAERPKGSFSTLEIQRTEQGDSAMYLCASSPNPGLDLTDTQYFGPGTRLTVL.

There are a few counts of this clonotype. The chain uses TRBV5-1 and TRBJ1-4, with D possibly being TRBD1 (6 bases). Germline V gene lookup returns CDR1 SGHRS and CDR2 YFSETQ. Trimming left V 4 bases short and J 8 bases short, with 12 bases between. This CDR3 comprises 13 residues. The CDR3 nucleotides read TGCGCCAGCAGCCAAGGGGGGGAAGAAAAACTGTTTTTT. Its protein product is CASSQGGEEKLFF.

The V gene is TRBV27, the J gene TRBJ2-2, with TRBD1 matching over 8 bases. Per germline, CDR1 MNHEY and CDR2 SMNVEV (reference sequence). V lost 4 bases to trimming and J lost 6 bases; unmatched junction nucleotides: 19. CDR3 length equals 19 residues. The CDR3 protein is CASSSMFLQQGGIAGELFF. The CDR3 bases are TGTGCCAGCAGTTCGATGTTCCTTCAACAGGGGGGTATTGCCGGGGAGCTGTTTTTT.

The V call is TRBV12-3 or TRBV12-4, the J call TRBJ2-1, with 7 nucleotides matching TRBD2. The CDR3 spans 15 residues. V lost 1 base and J lost 2; bases outside the gene matches: 2. CDR3 sequence: CASSLGDYTYNEQFF. The DNA for the CDR3 is TGTGCCAGCAGTTTAGGGGACTACACCTACAATGAGCAGTTCTTC.

Only a few counts were recorded for this clonotype. The rearrangement uses TRBV7-6 and TRBJ2-1; 8 nucleotides align to TRBD2. Germline V gene sequence: CDR1 SGHVS, CDR2 FNYEAQ. V shed 5 bases and J 8 bases; nucleotides not matched to a gene: 14. The CDR3 runs to 16 residues. The CDR3 DNA sequence: TGTGCCAGCAGCGCCAGCGCCGGGACTAGAGGCTATGAGCAGTTCTTC. Residues: CASSASAGTRGYEQFF.

This clonotype was seen a few times. V and J are TRBV12-3 or TRBV12-4 and TRBJ1-5; tentative D call: TRBD1 (5 bases). This CDR3 has 15 amino acids. V lost 5 bases and J 4 bases, leaving 15 bases between the germline ends. This CDR3 reads CASSPGGGVNQPQHF. The CDR3 nucleotides read TGTGCCAGCAGTCCCGGGGGAGGGGTGAATCAGCCCCAGCATTTT.

This clonotype has just a few counts. V is TRBV3-1 and J is TRBJ2-5, with 10 nucleotides matching TRBD2. Germline CDR1 LGHDT, CDR2 YNNKEL (reference sequence). Trimming took 5 bases from V and 2 from J; bases not matched to a gene: 5. The CDR3 spans 15 residues. The CDR3 is CASSNPGLAQETQYF. The CDR3 coding sequence is TGTGCCAGCAGCAATCCGGGACTAGCGCAAGAGACCCAGTACTTC.

This chain joins TRBV7-9 and TRBJ2-3, with no clear D. Germline V gene lookup returns CDR1 SEHNR and CDR2 FQNEAQ (reference sequence). Trimming left V 5 bases short and J 3 bases short, with 15 bases between. CDR3 length: 15 residues. CDR3 DNA sequence: TGTGCCAGCAGCCCCGGAAGGCGGAGAACAGATACGCAGTATTTT. Protein: CASSPGRRRTDTQYF.